Reported below is one T cell receptor beta chain. This receptor's antigen is unknown. Within one base of it there is no much larger clone, and no base qualities were kept. The sample originates from a study of cytomegalovirus exposure and HLA in healthy donors (dated 2017 in TCRdb). With regard to the full study: An earlier analysis of roughly 630 of the donors reported 250 to 300 Gb of sequence data and approximately 110 million unique TCR beta sequences from 150 million to 200 million T cells. An early release covering just under 650 HLA-typed donors comprised approximately 300 gigabases of sequencing data and 65 million to 100 million unique TCR sequences. Among the approximately 400 genotyped donors, around 81% belonged to the genetic ancestry cluster associated with self-reported Caucasian donors. The study aimed to test whether cataloging public T cell receptors could reveal signatures of past pathogen exposure. The study profiled the T cell repertoires of hundreds of subjects by immunosequencing and related them to cytomegalovirus serostatus. A separate validation cohort of approximately 120 different subjects was used in addition to the roughly 700-subject first cohort. To predict cytomegalovirus infection status, the study brought together high-throughput TCR immunosequencing, statistical association of individual TCRs with disease status, and machine learning. A later analysis re-analyzed previously published TCR beta repertoires from approximately 700 donors and added high-resolution HLA genotyping to study TCR occurrence patterns. In the later analysis, no new phenotypic data were used to find candidate immune exposures; instead, reliance was placed on TCR beta sequences and their occurrence across donors. An earlier analysis of more than 450 of the donors used high-throughput TCR beta sequencing to judge whether each TCR beta V gene segment behaved as functional or pseudogenic. Donor age, sex, ethnicity and CMV serostatus were compiled together with the repertoire data. In a later genetic analysis, genome-wide SNP genotypes for about three fifths of the 666 donors were used, and that subset was treated as a discovery cohort. Every discovery cohort repertoire had been produced on one sequencing platform. Class I and class II HLA loci were covered by the typing at four-digit resolution. Typing coverage differed by locus: A, B, C, DRB1 and DQB1 were typed in about 620-630 donors, DQA1 in roughly 500, DPA1 in around 580, and DPB1 in 400 to 490. Four to six DR-DQ haplotypes were handled as single units for association and clustering, since linkage in the cohort was strong. Among about 390 genotyped donors of the cohort, an average of approximately 250,000 unique TCR beta nucleotide sequences were sequenced per donor, roughly 18% of them non-productive. Study-wide conclusions, independent of this receptor: Correlated functional status among segregating V segments might reflect linkage disequilibrium, but an unknown experimental factor could not be ruled out. The study listed 164 TCR beta chains as associated with cytomegalovirus. Compared with equally common non-associated chains, HLA-associated TCR beta chains in a later analysis were more clonally expanded and had lower generation probabilities. A later analysis associated 15,000 or so TCR beta sequences with specific HLA alleles at a false discovery rate of 0.05. Compared with the roughly 710-donor mean, donors in an Asian-associated ancestry cluster had fewer N-insertions in productive TCRs, according to a later genetic analysis. A further reported finding was that TCR beta sequences accurately predicted the HLA-A and HLA-B alleles for most subjects in the first cohort. Broadly in line with IMGT annotations, most TCR beta V segments showed up in productive rearrangements about 87% or about 30% of the time in an earlier analysis of about 500 of the donors. In both the original and validation cohorts, the classifier was reported to diagnose cytomegalovirus status with high specificity and sensitivity. For the cohort, immune exposure information was limited to CMV serostatus. Most TCR sequences were observed very rarely across donors, whereas some public TCRs were present in many individuals. The authors suggested that the approach could potentially be generalized to other disease states and immunological phenotypes. In this cohort, only TCR beta chains were sequenced, and detectable features were limited by the absence of alpha or paired-chain data. According to a later analysis, TCR association rates differed among HLA loci, with DRB1 alleles showing the most associated TCRs and HLA-C alleles showing the fewest. When HLA alleles, especially DR and DQ, strongly co-occurred, TCR associations were difficult to assign to individual alleles. In a later analysis, several top co-occurrence clusters were reported to appear linked to parvovirus B19, influenza, CMV and Epstein-Barr virus. A later genetic analysis associated a missense DCLRE1C variant with V-gene and J-gene trimming of TCR beta chains, and an independent cohort replicated the association. The earlier analysis of about 600 of the donors excluded about 16 rarely observed V segments, including chromosome 9 orphons, because counts were too low. A group of highly shared sequence variants was considered likely to be a technical artifact of the sequencing pipeline. Some IMGT-functional V segments, including TRBV6-2 and TRBV6-3, could not be told apart with the 87-base-pair reads, so those segments were excluded. Three of the identified cytomegalovirus-associated TCR beta chains were confirmed in vitro to be specific for cytomegalovirus antigens. HLA typing was unavailable for some donors at each locus, so association tests used only the typed subset. Most CMV-associated TCR beta chains appeared to be HLA-restricted in a later analysis, and the HLA associations seemed to be driven largely by CMV exposure. The presence/absence analyses assumed that sequencing depth was roughly uniform across donors, and that assumption may not be true.

Library preparation used the immunoSEQ multiplex PCR assay. A mixture of 60 forward primers for TCR Vbeta segments and 13 reverse primers for TCR Jbeta segments was used in the multiplex PCR. The CDR3 region of rearranged TCR beta genes was amplified from genomic DNA by a multiplex PCR assay. On the Illumina HiSeq System, the amplified TCR beta libraries were sequenced as 87-base-pair reads. In the original analysis: In a later analysis, some 80 million unique TCR beta chains were counted across the roughly 670 repertoires, and roughly 10 million of these chains were shared by at least two donors. Raw reads were error-corrected and collapsed into unique sequences by a nearest-neighbor algorithm in which closely related sequences were merged to remove PCR and sequencing errors. To assign V, D and J gene segments, CDR3 sequences were aligned to IMGT reference sequences. For a sequence to be retained, a match of at least six nucleotides was required to both a V gene segment and a J gene segment. A rearrangement counted as productive if the CDR3 had no stop codons and remained in frame with V and J, and every other rearrangement counted as non-productive. CDR3 was defined by IMGT convention, running from the second conserved V-encoded cysteine to the conserved J-encoded phenylalanine. The earlier analysis of about 620 of the donors excluded sequences that lacked an unambiguous match to a single V gene segment. In an earlier analysis of approximately 550 of the donors, V segments were called functional above 56.7% productive rearrangements and were called segregating when the between-donor standard deviation exceeded 5%. To diagnose cytomegalovirus status from the catalog of TCR beta chain sequences, a statistical classification framework was built. A later analysis assigned V and J genes by comparing TCR nucleotide sequences with IMGT/GENE-DB human TR gene sequences. A later analysis assigned CDR3 sequences and most-parsimonious VDJ recombination scenarios with the TCRdist pipeline. In a later analysis, each TCR beta chain was defined by its CDR3 amino acid sequence together with its V-gene family, and reads without a unique V-gene family were excluded. To address suspected cross-contamination and a sequencing artifact, a later analysis removed approximately 600 highly shared, low-generation-probability nucleotide sequences. A later analysis calculated a clonal expansion index for each public chain from normalized within-repertoire ranks of inferred template counts. A later analysis computed generation probabilities with a VDJ recombination model fitted to out-of-frame rearrangements, and checked the results against IGoR. In a later analysis, hypergeometric tests were used to score TCR-TCR, TCR-HLA and TCR-CMV co-occurrence, with a repertoire-size bias correction applied to TCR pairs. In a later analysis, false discovery rates were estimated by permuting HLA or CMV assignments 20 times. In a later analysis, co-occurring TCRs were grouped using DBSCAN, and TCRdist sequence similarity was added for clustering within HLA-allele-positive subsets. Repertoires with fewer than 30,000 or more than 120,000 public chains, plus five repertoires with anomalous nucleotide sharing, were excluded from co-occurrence clustering. TCRdb's version of the immuneACCESS table is confined to in-frame rearrangements and falls short of the full clone set. An unresolved V gene accounts for under half of the shortfall where checked; the remainder is of unknown origin. The D gene and trimming were derived from the DNA, and the V and J assignments and clone size from that table. Here the sample has around 100,000 clones; over 60% occur a single time. The biggest ten clones account for 4.6% of the sample.

The CDR3 holds 16 amino acids from the cysteine to the phenylalanine. Just the 48-base CDR3 DNA is kept, in frame starting at base 1. V has 5 bases trimmed and J has 1 base trimmed; junction bases matching no gene number 8. CDR1 and CDR2, looked up from the germline V gene (reference sequence), are MNHEY and SMNVEV. The cohort consisted of 600 to 700 healthy bone marrow donors. Cohort members were all nominally healthy when sampled, although unrecorded immune exposures were likely present. The donor tested CMV seropositive, placing the donor among the 290 or so seropositive members of the cohort. A peripheral blood sample was provided by each donor, and peripheral blood mononuclear cells were used for TCR beta sequencing. The Qiagen DNeasy Blood Extraction Kit was used to extract genomic DNA from the blood cell samples.

Here the chain combines TRBV27 and TRBJ2-5; TRBD2 matches 9 bases in the middle. Sequenced sample: PBMCs. The TCR comes from a woman aged 40 to 50 in good health and CMV-seropositive. The CDR3 corresponds to CASSPRTSALQETQYF. The DNA is as follows: TGTGCCAGCAGTCCCCGGACTAGCGCGCTCCAAGAGACCCAGTACTTC.